This TCR beta chain appears in the sequencing data of a study of blood T cells in healthy people across ages. Study summary: Per two T cells, about one barcoded beta molecule was captured through template switching. Findings and caveats of the study: Relative to aged donors, long-lived donors carried more naive CD4+ cells and displayed higher diversity.

As to this clonotype: Its specificity is unknown.

Together with a sample-barcoded 5' primer, a J-beta primer mix was included in a second PCR lasting roughly 6 to 12 cycles. TCRdb used MiXCR to reprocess the 5' RACE reads, holding one entry per CDR3 protein. The table has around 990,000 distinct CDR3 sequences, around two fifths seen once. The V gene's germline CDR1 is DFQATT and CDR2 SNEGSKA (reference sequence). The length of the CDR3 is 14 residues. V lost 4 bases to trimming and J lost 6 bases, with 17 bases between them. Each individual donor underwent a draw of roughly 10 milliliters of peripheral blood. With each sample, at least 5 micrograms of total RNA were extracted.

The sample comprised blood. The clonotype originates from a man between 18 and 29 years old in good health. The chain recombines TRBV20-1 with TRBJ2-3, with a possible D match to TRBD2 (5 bases). CDR3 coding DNA: TGCAGTGCTATGGTCGGGGTTTGGGCCGATACGCAGTATTTT. This encodes CSAMVGVWADTQYF.